This T cell receptor (beta chain) was recovered during a study of spatial heterogeneity in lung cancer (dated by TCRdb to the late 2010s). Regarding the research as a whole: The donors were approximately 70 patients from the lung TRACERx cohort who had early-stage, untreated non-small cell lung cancer. In non-small cell lung cancer, the study quantitatively compared TCR alpha and beta repertoires across several tumor regions, matched nontumor lung, and blood. Both alpha and beta chains were TCR-sequenced in hundreds of tumor regions, some 64 matched nontumor lung samples and around 54 PBMC samples obtained at surgery. In the raw uncorrected reads, each unique combination of TCR and UMI appeared more than ten times on average. The study linked features of the TCR repertoire to counts of nonsynonymous mutations, which were determined by whole-exome sequencing of tumor tissue. Beta-chain transcripts were consistently detected in greater numbers than alpha-chain transcripts, which likely reflects a higher abundance of beta-chain transcripts. Follow-up PBMC samples were sequenced whenever the samples were available, and the median time to follow-up was around 2 years after resection.

The time point label of this sample denotes: blood at routine non-recurrence follow-up after resection. Whole RNA extracted from tumor and nontumor lung tissue, or from cryopreserved PBMC samples, was used for TCR sequencing without cell sorting. Only patients for whom sufficient RNA was available from at least two tumor regions were selected for TCR sequencing. As regards this clonotype: Its antigen specificity is not known. No base-level quality is on record; no much larger clone is a single base apart.

Findings and caveats that apply to the study as a whole: Confirming at a functional level the hypothesis that regional TCRs recognize regional mutations was considered to require additional single-cell paired TCR alpha and beta sequencing. Only 14 to 15 patients were included in the comparisons of baseline and follow-up blood repertoires. Ubiquitous expanded tumor TCRs were found in blood more often at tumor resection than at routine follow-up.

Libraries were prepared through 5' RACE. For sequencing, a NextSeq 500 was employed. The TCR library protocol attached a unique molecular identifier to each TCR cDNA molecule to allow correction of PCR and sequencing errors. In the paper's pipeline: TCR identification, UMI-based error correction and CDR3 extraction were performed with Decombinator tools. Expanded TCRs were defined as those above a frequency of 2 per 1,000, corresponding to the top 1% of the tumor frequency distribution. Renyi diversity was computed with the R vegan package after each repertoire had been subsampled 100 times to 5,000 TCRs. To build CDR3 similarity networks, amino acid triplet string-kernel similarity was used, and CDR3s were connected when their pairwise similarity was above 0.82. TCRdb's own reprocessing of the public reads used fastp at Q25 and MiXCR and kept productive beta chains. Each entry merges the rows of one CDR3 protein and shows their most common DNA and genes. In this record, the V and J calls reflect TCRdb's handling and not the investigators' own analysis. Across this sample there are 95,000 to 120,000 distinct CDR3 sequences, with about a tenth seen only once. The top ten hold more than 20% of the sample.

This sequence was found in a female donor with early-stage non-small cell lung cancer. Material: PBMCs, obtained at follow-up.

This receptor has the CDR3 CASSSLTGAFGGEQYF. The DNA sequence follows: TGTGCCAGCAGTTCCCTGACTGGGGCCTTCGGGGGCGAGCAGTACTTC. The V and J genes are TRBV12-3 or TRBV12-4 and TRBJ2-7, with a weak D call of TRBD2 (6 bases match). The V end loses 4 bases and the J end loses 6 bases, and a stretch of 22 bases separates them. From cysteine to phenylalanine, the CDR3 is 16 amino acids long. The entry retains the CDR3 DNA only, 48 bases that are in frame from base 1.